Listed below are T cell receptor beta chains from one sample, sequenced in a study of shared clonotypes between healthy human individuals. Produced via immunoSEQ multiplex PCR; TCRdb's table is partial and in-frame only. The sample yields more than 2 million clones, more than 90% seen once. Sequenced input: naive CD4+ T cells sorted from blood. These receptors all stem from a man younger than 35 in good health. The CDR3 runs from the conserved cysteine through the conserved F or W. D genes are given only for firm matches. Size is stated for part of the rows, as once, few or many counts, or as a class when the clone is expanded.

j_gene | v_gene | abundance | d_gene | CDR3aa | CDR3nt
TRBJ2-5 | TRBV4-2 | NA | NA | CASSPVGQQETQYF | TGTGCCAGCAGCCCTGTAGGGCAGCAAGAGACCCAGTACTTC
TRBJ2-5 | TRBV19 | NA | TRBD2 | CASTTSGRAGETQYF | TGTGCCAGCACCACTAGCGGGAGGGCAGGAGAGACCCAGTACTTC
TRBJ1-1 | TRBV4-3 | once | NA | CASSQAMGYDLGAFF | TGCGCCAGCAGCCAAGCTATGGGCTATGACCTGGGTGCTTTCTTT
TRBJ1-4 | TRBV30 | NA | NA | CSWSREKLFF | TGTTCCTGGTCGCGTGAAAAACTGTTTTTT
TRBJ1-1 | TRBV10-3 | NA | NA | CAISERGTAFF | TGTGCCATCAGTGAGCGGGGGACCGCTTTCTTT
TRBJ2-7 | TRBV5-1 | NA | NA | CASRTTGTEPTRMYF | TGCGCCAGCAGGACTACCGGGACGGAACCTACGAGGATGTACTTC
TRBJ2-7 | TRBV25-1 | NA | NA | CASSERTSYEQYF | TGTGCCAGCAGTGAACGCACCTCCTACGAGCAGTACTTC
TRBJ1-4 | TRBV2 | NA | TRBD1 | CASSSGTGGSTNEKLFF | TGTGCCAGCAGCTCCGGGACAGGGGGCTCGACTAATGAAAAACTGTTTTTT
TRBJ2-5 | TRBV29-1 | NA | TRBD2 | CSVETSVETQYF | TGCAGCGTTGAGACTAGCGTGGAGACCCAGTACTTC
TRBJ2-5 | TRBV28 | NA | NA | CASSWGYQETQYF | TGTGCCAGCAGTTGGGGGTACCAAGAGACCCAGTACTTC
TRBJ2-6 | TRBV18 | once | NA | CASSTGGQTLSGANVLTF | TGTGCCAGCTCAACCGGGGGACAGACCTTATCTGGGGCCAACGTCCTGACTTTC
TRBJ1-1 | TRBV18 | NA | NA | CASSLSGTANTEAFF | TGTGCCAGCTCACTTTCCGGGACGGCGAACACTGAAGCTTTCTTT
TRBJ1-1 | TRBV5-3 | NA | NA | CAQKLGSGSTEAFF | TGTGCCCAGAAGCTTGGGTCAGGGAGCACTGAAGCTTTCTTT
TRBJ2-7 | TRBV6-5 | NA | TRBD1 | CASSLTGVDEQYF | TGTGCCAGCAGCCTGACAGGGGTGGACGAGCAGTACTTC
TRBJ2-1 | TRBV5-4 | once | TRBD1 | CASSPPGQGHEQFF | TGTGCCAGCAGCCCACCGGGACAGGGCCATGAGCAGTTCTTC
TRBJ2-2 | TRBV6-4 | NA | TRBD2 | CASRVTSGRGFITGELFF | TGTGCCAGCAGAGTAACTAGCGGGAGGGGTTTTATCACCGGGGAGCTGTTTTTT
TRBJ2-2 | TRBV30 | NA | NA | CAWRGQGSTGELFF | TGTGCCTGGAGGGGCCAGGGGAGCACCGGGGAGCTGTTTTTT
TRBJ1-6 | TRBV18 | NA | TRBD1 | CASSTNRGNSPLHF | TGTGCCAGCTCAACTAACAGGGGCAATTCACCCCTCCACTTT
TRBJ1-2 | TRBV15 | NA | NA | CATSRESGNYGYTF | TGTGCCACCAGCAGAGAAAGCGGGAACTATGGCTACACCTTC
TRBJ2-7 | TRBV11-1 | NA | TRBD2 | CASSLGGTLGGYEQYF | TGTGCCAGCAGCTTGGGGGGGACTCTAGGAGGCTACGAGCAGTACTTC
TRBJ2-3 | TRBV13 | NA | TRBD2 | CASSSGGLSADTQYF | TGTGCCAGCAGCTCGGGGGGGCTTAGCGCAGATACGCAGTATTTT
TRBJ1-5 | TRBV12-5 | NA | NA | CASGTPAGYSNQPQHF | TGTGCTAGTGGTACCCCCGCCGGGTATAGCAATCAGCCCCAGCATTTT
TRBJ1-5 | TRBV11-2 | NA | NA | CASSLAGNQPQHF | TGTGCCAGCAGCTTAGCGGGAAATCAGCCCCAGCATTTT
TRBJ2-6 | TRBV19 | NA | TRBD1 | CASSLGQGAGANVLTF | TGTGCCAGTAGTCTAGGACAGGGCGCCGGGGCCAACGTCCTGACTTTC
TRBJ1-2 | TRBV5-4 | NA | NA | CASSQQGLVGYTF | TGTGCCAGCAGCCAACAGGGTCTTGTTGGCTACACCTTC
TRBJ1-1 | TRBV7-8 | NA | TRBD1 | CASSPQGARTEAFF | TGTGCCAGCAGCCCCCAGGGGGCGCGTACTGAAGCTTTCTTT
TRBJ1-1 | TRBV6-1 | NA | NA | CASSIQGNTEAFF | TGTGCCAGCAGTATACAGGGGAACACTGAAGCTTTCTTT
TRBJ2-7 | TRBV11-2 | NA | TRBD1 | CASRGGGTGPYEQYF | TGTGCCAGCAGAGGAGGGGGGACAGGGCCCTACGAGCAGTACTTC
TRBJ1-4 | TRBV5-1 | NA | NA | CASSSFGSNLKNEKLFF | TGCGCCAGCAGCTCCTTCGGCAGCAACCTTAAAAATGAAAAACTGTTTTTT
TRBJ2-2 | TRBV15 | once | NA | CATSSTPLGVTGELFF | TGTGCCACCAGCAGCACCCCTCTGGGGGTGACCGGGGAGCTGTTTTTT
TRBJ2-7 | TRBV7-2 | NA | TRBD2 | CASRRGGPNSYEQYF | TGTGCCAGCCGACGGGGGGGCCCGAACTCCTACGAGCAGTACTTC
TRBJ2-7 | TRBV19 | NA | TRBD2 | CASASWTSGAYEQYF | TGTGCCAGCGCCAGTTGGACTAGCGGAGCCTACGAGCAGTACTTC
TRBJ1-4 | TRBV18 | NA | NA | CASSPPSGGGTNEKLFF | TGTGCCAGCTCACCACCGAGCGGGGGCGGGACTAATGAAAAACTGTTTTTT
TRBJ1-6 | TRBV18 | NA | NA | CASSLSGDSPLHF | TGTGCCAGCTCCCTTTCGGGGGATTCACCCCTCCACTTT
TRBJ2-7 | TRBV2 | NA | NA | CASSAVGLSYEQYF | TGTGCCAGCAGTGCGGTGGGACTTTCCTACGAGCAGTACTTC
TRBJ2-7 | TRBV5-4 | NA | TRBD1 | CASSANTGGGEQYF | TGTGCCAGCAGCGCCAATACAGGGGGCGGCGAGCAGTACTTC
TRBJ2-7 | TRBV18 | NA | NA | CASSPSVYEQYF | TGTGCCAGCTCACCGTCCGTATACGAGCAGTACTTC
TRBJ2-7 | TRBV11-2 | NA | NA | CASSLVSQSSYEQYF | TGTGCCAGCAGCTTAGTTTCCCAGAGCTCCTACGAGCAGTACTTC
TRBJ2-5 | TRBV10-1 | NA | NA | CASGTLRKETQYF | TGCGCCAGCGGGACCTTACGGAAAGAGACCCAGTACTTC
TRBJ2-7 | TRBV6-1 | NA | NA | CASSARAIKRYEQYF | TGTGCCAGCAGTGCCCGGGCGATAAAAAGGTACGAGCAGTACTTC
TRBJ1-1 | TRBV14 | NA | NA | CASSQRSGSTEAFF | TGTGCCAGCAGCCAAAGATCGGGGTCCACTGAAGCTTTCTTT
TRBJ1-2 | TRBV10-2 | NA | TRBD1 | CASSEGDRVDGYTF | TGCGCCAGCAGTGAGGGGGACAGGGTGGATGGCTACACCTTC
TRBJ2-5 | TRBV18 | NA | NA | CASSPPGRGTQYF | TGTGCCAGCTCACCCCCGGGCCGTGGGACCCAGTACTTC
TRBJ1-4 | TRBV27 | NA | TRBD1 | CASSRRGGPNEKLFF | TGTGCCAGCAGTCGCCGAGGGGGCCCTAATGAAAAACTGTTTTTT
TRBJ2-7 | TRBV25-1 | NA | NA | CASSDKYRDYEQYF | TGTGCCAGCAGTGATAAATACAGGGACTACGAGCAGTACTTC
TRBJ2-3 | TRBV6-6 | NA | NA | CASSRTADTQYF | TGTGCCAGCAGTCGGACAGCAGATACGCAGTATTTT
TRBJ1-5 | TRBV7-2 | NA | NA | CASSLKSHLNQPQHF | TGTGCCAGCAGCTTAAAGAGCCATCTCAATCAGCCCCAGCATTTT
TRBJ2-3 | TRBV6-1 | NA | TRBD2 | CASRRLAGRLDTQYF | TGTGCCAGCAGGAGACTAGCGGGGCGGCTGGATACGCAGTATTTT
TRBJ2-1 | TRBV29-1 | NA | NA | CSVFRTDGGNEQFF | TGCAGCGTTTTTCGGACAGACGGTGGGAATGAGCAGTTCTTC
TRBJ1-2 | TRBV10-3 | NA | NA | CAISDNSGLSNYGYTF | TGTGCCATCAGTGATAATTCCGGGTTATCTAACTATGGCTACACCTTC
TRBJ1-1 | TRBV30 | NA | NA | CAWTISGAGTEAFF | TGTGCCTGGACTATTTCGGGGGCTGGGACTGAAGCTTTCTTT
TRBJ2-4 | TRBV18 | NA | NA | CASSPPGAKNIQYF | TGTGCCAGCTCACCGCCAGGAGCCAAAAACATTCAGTACTTC